This is a list of T cell receptor beta chains from one sample in a study of blood T cell repertoires in COVID-19. Assay: immunoSEQ multiplex PCR; the TCRdb copy retains only in-frame clones and omits some. The sample contains about 370,000 clones, 85% to 90% of which appear only once. Sequences were obtained from peripheral blood. Receptors were obtained from a man between 18 and 29 years old with active or convalescent COVID-19. CDR3s include the opening cysteine and the closing phenylalanine or tryptophan. The D gene is left open where the match is weak. Expanded clones get a size class; other rows say once, few or many, or leave the size out.

TRBD1	TRBJ2-1	TRBV19	-	TGTGCCAGTAACAGGGGGCAGCTTCAGACCTACAATGAGCAGTTCTTC	CASNRGQLQTYNEQFF
TRBD1	TRBJ1-4	TRBV28	-	TGTGCCAGCAGTTTGGGACAGGCTAATGAAAAACTGTTTTTT	CASSLGQANEKLFF
-	TRBJ2-1	TRBV7-9	-	TGTGCCAGCAGCCCACCTCTAGCGCTCTCCTACAATGAGCAGTTCTTC	CASSPPLALSYNEQFF
TRBD2	TRBJ2-5	TRBV4-3	-	TGCGCCAGCAGCCCTCGGGTAGCGGGGGGGCAGGGGGAGACCCAGTACTTC	CASSPRVAGGQGETQYF
-	TRBJ2-2	TRBV7-3	once	TGTGCCAGCAGCCCCCGCGGGAACCCGAACACCGGGGAGCTGTTTTTT	CASSPRGNPNTGELFF
-	TRBJ2-2	TRBV9	-	TGTGCCAGCAGCGTAGGGAAACGCGGGCCGAACACCGGGGAGCTGTTTTTT	CASSVGKRGPNTGELFF
-	TRBJ1-2	TRBV7-3	-	TGTGCCAGCAGCTTTGGGGGGAATTATGGCTACACCTTC	CASSFGGNYGYTF
-	TRBJ2-3	TRBV5-1	-	TGCGCCAGCAGCTTCGAGGGGGGGCCGACTGGTACGCAGTATTTT	CASSFEGGPTGTQYF
TRBD1	TRBJ1-2	TRBV5-1	-	TGCGCCAGCAGACCGACAGGGGATGGGTATGGCTACACCTTC	CASRPTGDGYGYTF
-	TRBJ2-3	TRBV9	-	TGTGCCAGCAGCGTAGCTGGTGGGCAGATTGTCCTGGATACGCAGTATTTT	CASSVAGGQIVLDTQYF
-	TRBJ2-1	TRBV9	-	TGTGCCAGCAGCGTAGTCCAGGGTACCTACAATGAGCAGTTCTTC	CASSVVQGTYNEQFF